This T cell receptor beta chain was sequenced during a study of blood T cell repertoires in COVID-19. The overall study: Samples of COVID-19 (acute and convalescent) were obtained from the United States, Italy and Spain.

This clone was recorded a few times. A Seattle source enrolled patients during active infection and followed them longitudinally. The repertoire was sequenced with immunoSEQ multiplex PCR; TCRdb's copy has only in-frame clones and lacks some. The sample has 60,000 to 80,000 clones; around 80% are singletons. The CDR3 contains 17 residues. The V gene's germline CDR1 is KGHSH and CDR2 LQKENI. V shed 3 bases and J 2 bases; nucleotides not matched to a gene: 12. Material: peripheral blood. The origin of this receptor is a man aged 50-60 years with COVID-19, enrolled during active disease. The chain combines TRBV18 with TRBJ2-5; 7 bases are shared with TRBD2. In DNA form, the CDR3 reads TGTGCCAGCTCACCGAGGTTTTTAACTAGCGAACAAGAGACCCAGTACTTC. Translating gives CASSPRFLTSEQETQYF.